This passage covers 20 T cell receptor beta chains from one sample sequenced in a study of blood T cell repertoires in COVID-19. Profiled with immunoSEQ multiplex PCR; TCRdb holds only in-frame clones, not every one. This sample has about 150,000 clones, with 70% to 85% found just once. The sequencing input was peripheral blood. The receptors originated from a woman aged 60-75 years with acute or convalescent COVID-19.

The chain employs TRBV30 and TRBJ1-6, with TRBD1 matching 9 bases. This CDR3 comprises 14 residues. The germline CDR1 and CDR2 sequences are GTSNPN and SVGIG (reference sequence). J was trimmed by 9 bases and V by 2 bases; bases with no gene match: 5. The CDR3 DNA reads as TGTGCCTGGAGTCTCGACAGGGGGAGTTCACCCCTCCACTTT. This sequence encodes CAWSLDRGSSPLHF.

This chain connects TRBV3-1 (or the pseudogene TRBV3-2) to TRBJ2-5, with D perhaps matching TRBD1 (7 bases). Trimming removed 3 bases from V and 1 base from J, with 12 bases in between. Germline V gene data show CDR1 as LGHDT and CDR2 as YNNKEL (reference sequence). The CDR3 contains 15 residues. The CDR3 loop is CASSHGGTVQETQYF. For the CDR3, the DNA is TGTGCCAGCAGCCACGGCGGGACAGTCCAAGAGACCCAGTACTTC.

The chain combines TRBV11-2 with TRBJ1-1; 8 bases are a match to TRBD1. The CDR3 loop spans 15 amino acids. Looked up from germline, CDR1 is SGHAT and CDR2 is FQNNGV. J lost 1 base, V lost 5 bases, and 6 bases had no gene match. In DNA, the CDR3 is TGTGCCAGCAGCCAAACCGGGACAGGGAACACTGAAGCTTTCTTT. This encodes CASSQTGTGNTEAFF. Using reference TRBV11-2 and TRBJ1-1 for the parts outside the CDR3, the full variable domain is EAGVAQSPRYKIIEKRQSVAFWCNPISGHATLYWYQQILGQGPKLLIQFQNNGVVDDSQLPKDRFSAERLKGVDSTLKIQPAKLEDSAVYLCASSQTGTGNTEAFFGQGTRLTVV.

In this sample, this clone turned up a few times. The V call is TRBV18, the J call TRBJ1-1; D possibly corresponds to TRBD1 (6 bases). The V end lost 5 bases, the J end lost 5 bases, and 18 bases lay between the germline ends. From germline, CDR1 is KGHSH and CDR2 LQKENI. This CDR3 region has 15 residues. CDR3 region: CASSSDRTSGTEAFF. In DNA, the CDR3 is TGTGCCAGCTCATCCGACAGGACCTCAGGTACTGAAGCTTTCTTT.

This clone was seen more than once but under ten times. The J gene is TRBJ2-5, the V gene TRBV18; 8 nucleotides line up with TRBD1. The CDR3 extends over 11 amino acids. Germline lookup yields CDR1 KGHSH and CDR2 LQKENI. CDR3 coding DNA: TGTGCTGGACAGGGCCAAGAGACCCAGTACTTC. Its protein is CAGQGQETQYF. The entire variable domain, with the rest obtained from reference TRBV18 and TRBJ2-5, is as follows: NAGVMQNPRHLVRRRGQEARLRCSPMKGHSHVYWYRQLPEEGLKFMVYLQKENIIDESGMPKERFSAEFPKEGPSILRIQQVVRGDSAAYFCAGQGQETQYFGPGTRLLVL.

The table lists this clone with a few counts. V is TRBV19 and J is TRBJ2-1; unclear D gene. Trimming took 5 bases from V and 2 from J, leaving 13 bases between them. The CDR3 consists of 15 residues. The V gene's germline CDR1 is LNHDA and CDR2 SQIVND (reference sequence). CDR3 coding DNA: TGTGCCAGTAGTCCAGACATTGCGACCTACAATGAGCAGTTCTTC. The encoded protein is CASSPDIATYNEQFF.

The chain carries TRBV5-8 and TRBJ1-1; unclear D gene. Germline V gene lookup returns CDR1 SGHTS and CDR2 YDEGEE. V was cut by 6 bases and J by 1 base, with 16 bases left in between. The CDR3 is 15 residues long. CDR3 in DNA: TGTGCCAGCACGCCGTGGGAGGTGCCGAACACTGAAGCTTTCTTT. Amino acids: CASTPWEVPNTEAFF.

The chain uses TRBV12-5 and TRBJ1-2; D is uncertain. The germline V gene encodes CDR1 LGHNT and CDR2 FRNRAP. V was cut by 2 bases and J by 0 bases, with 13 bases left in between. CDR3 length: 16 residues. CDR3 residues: CASGLWAGAANYGYTF. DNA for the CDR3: TGTGCTAGTGGTTTGTGGGCGGGCGCAGCTAACTATGGCTACACCTTC. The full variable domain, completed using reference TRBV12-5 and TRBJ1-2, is DARVTQTPRHKVTEMGQEVTMRCQPILGHNTVFWYRQTMMQGLELLAYFRNRAPLDDSGMPKDRFSAEMPDATLATLKIQPSEPRDSAVYFCASGLWAGAANYGYTFGSGTRLTVV.

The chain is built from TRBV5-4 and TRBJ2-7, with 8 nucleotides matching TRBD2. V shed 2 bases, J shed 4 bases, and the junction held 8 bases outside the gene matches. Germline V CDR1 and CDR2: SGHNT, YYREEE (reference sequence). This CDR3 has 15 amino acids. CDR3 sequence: CASSFTGTSRYEQYF. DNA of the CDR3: TGTGCCAGCAGCTTCACCGGGACTAGTAGATACGAGCAGTACTTC.

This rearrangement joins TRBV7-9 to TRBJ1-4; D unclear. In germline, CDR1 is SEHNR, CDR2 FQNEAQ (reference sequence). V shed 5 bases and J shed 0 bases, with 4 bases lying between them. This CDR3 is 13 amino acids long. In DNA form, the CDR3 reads TGTGCCAGCAGCCCCTCAACTAATGAAAAACTGTTTTTT. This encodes CASSPSTNEKLFF.

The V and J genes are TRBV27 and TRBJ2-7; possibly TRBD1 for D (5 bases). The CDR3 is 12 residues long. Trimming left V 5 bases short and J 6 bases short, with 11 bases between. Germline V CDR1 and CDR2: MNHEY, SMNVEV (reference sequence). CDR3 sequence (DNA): TGTGCCAGCAGTCCCGCAGGGTTCGAGCAGTACGTC. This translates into CASSPAGFEQYV.

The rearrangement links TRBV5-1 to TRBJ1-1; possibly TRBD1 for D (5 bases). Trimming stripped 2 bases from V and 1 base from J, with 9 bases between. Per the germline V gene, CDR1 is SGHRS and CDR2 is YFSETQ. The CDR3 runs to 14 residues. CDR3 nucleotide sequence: TGCGCCAGCAGCTTCAGTACAGGGAACACTGAAGCTTTCTTT. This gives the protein CASSFSTGNTEAFF.

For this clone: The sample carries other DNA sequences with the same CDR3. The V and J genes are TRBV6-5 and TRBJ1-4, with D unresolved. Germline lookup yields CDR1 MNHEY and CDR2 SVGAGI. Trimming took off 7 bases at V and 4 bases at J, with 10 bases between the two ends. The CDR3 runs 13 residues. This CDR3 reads CASTVRVNEKLFF. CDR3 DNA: TGTGCCAGCACGGTCCGGGTTAATGAAAAACTGTTTTTT.

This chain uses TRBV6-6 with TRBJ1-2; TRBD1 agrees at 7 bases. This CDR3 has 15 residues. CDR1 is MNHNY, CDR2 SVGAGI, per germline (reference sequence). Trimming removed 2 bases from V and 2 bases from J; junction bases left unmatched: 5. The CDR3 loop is CASSYSQGQNYGYTF. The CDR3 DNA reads TGTGCCAGCAGTTACAGCCAGGGACAGAACTATGGCTACACCTTC.

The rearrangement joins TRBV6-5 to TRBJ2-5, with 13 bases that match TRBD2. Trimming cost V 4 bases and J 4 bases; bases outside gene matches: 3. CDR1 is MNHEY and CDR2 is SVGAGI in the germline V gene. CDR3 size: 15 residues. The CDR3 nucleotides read TGTGCCAGCAGTTCCGGGACTAGCGGGGCAGAGACCCAGTACTTC. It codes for CASSSGTSGAETQYF.

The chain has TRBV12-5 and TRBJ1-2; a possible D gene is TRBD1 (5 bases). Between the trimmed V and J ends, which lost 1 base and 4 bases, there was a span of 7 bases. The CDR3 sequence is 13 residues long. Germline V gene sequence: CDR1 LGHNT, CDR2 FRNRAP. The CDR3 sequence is CASGLGQLYGYTF. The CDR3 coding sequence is TGTGCTAGTGGTTTGGGACAGCTCTATGGCTACACCTTC.

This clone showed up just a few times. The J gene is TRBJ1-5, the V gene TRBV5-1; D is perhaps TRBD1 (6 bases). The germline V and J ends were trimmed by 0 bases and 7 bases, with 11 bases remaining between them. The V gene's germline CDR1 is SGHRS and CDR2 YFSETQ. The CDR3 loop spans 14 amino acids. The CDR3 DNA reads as TGCGCCAGCAGCTTGGACAGGGTCGGGCAGCCCCAGCATTTT. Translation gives CASSLDRVGQPQHF.

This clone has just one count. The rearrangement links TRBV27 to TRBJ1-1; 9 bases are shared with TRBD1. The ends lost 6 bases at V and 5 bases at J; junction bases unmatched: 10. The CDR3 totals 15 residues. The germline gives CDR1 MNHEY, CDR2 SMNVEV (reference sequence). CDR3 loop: CASSRQGQGFTEAFF. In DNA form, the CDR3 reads TGTGCCAGCAGCCGACAGGGACAGGGTTTTACTGAAGCTTTCTTT.

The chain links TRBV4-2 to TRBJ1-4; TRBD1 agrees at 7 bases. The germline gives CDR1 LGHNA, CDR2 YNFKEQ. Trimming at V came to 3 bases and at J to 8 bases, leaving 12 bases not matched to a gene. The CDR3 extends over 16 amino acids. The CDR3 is CASSQASTGRQEKLFF. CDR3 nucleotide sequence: TGTGCCAGCAGCCAGGCATCGACAGGGCGGCAGGAAAAACTGTTTTTT.

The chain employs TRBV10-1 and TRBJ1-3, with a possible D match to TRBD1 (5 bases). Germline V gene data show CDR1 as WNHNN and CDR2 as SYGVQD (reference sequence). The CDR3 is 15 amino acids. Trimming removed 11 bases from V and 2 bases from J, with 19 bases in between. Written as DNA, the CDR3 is TGCGCCTCTGGCGGGGGGGTAAAGGCTGGAAACACCATATATTTT. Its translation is CASGGGVKAGNTIYF.